The 8 T cell receptor beta chains below all came from one sample that was sequenced in a study of blood T cell repertoires in COVID-19. The repertoire was sequenced with immunoSEQ multiplex PCR; TCRdb's copy has only in-frame clones and lacks some. The repertoire consists of 95,000 to 110,000 clones, with over 70% occurring once and the leading ten covering 15%. Sequenced: peripheral blood. These receptors came from a man aged 45 to 65 with acute or convalescent COVID-19.

The chain links TRBV6-5 to TRBJ2-3, with no clear D. V lost 0 bases to trimming and J lost 3 bases, with 10 bases between them. In germline, CDR1 is MNHEY, CDR2 SVGAGI. This CDR3 region has 15 residues. CDR3 in amino acids: CASSYSLVSTDTQYF. The CDR3 DNA reads TGTGCCAGCAGTTACTCGCTAGTTTCAACAGATACGCAGTATTTT.

V is TRBV3-1 (or the pseudogene TRBV3-2) and J is TRBJ2-3; 12 nucleotides agree with TRBD2. CDR1 and CDR2 (germline): LGHDT, YNNKEL (reference sequence). The CDR3 has 14 residues. Losses at the gene ends were 8 bases for V and 5 bases for J; bases not matched to a gene: 5. The CDR3 sequence: CASGASGRVDTQYF. The CDR3 bases are TGTGCCAGCGGCGCTAGCGGGAGGGTAGATACGCAGTATTTT.

The chain combines TRBV5-1 with TRBJ2-1; 8 bases are a match to TRBD2. Germline assignment: CDR1 SGHRS and CDR2 YFSETQ. This CDR3 is 15 amino acids long. The J segment lost 8 bases and the V segment lost 0 bases, leaving 7 bases of the junction unmatched. CDR3 loop: CASSLAGGEGYEQFF. The CDR3 nucleotides are TGCGCCAGCAGCTTGGCGGGAGGGGAAGGCTATGAGCAGTTCTTC.

This chain links TRBV28 with TRBJ2-1; 11 nucleotides line up with TRBD2. This CDR3 comprises 17 residues. Germline lookup yields CDR1 MDHEN and CDR2 SYDVKM. J lost 1 base, V lost 4 bases, and 6 bases had no gene match. CDR3 DNA sequence: TGTGCCAGCAGTTCCCCCCGACTAGCGGGATCCTACAATGAGCAGTTCTTC. It codes for CASSSPRLAGSYNEQFF.

This chain connects TRBV7-9 to TRBJ2-1; D might be TRBD2 (7 bases). The CDR3 length is 17 residues. V lost 2 bases, J lost 0 bases, and 14 bases lay in between. The germline V gene encodes CDR1 SEHNR and CDR2 FQNEAQ (reference sequence). The CDR3 DNA reads TGTGCCAGCAGCTTAAAGGGGGGGACTGACTCCTACAATGAGCAGTTCTTC. It encodes CASSLKGGTDSYNEQFF.

V and J are TRBV5-1 and TRBJ2-3, with TRBD1 identical over 10 bases. Germline V lookup: CDR1 SGHRS, CDR2 YFSETQ. This CDR3 has 14 amino acids. The V and J ends lost 2 bases and 6 bases, in that order; junction bases with no gene match: 3. The DNA of the CDR3 is TGCGCCAGCAGCTTACGGACAGGGGGGGATACGCAGTATTTT. The encoded protein is CASSLRTGGDTQYF.

This clone was seen only once. The chain employs TRBV10-2 and TRBJ2-5; possibly TRBD1 for D (5 bases). This CDR3 comprises 17 residues. Looked up from germline, CDR1 is WSHSY and CDR2 is SAAADI. The V end lost 5 bases, the J end lost 3 bases, and 22 bases lay between the germline ends. This CDR3 is CASSQRQQAPDEETQYF. The CDR3 DNA follows: TGCGCCAGCAGTCAACGACAGCAAGCTCCAGATGAAGAGACCCAGTACTTC.

There are a few counts of this clone. The gene calls are TRBV14 and TRBJ2-1; D is unclear. The V gene's germline CDR1 is SGHDN and CDR2 FVKESK. The CDR3 consists of 16 residues. The germline V and J ends were trimmed by 2 bases and 0 bases, with 11 bases remaining between them. CDR3 protein: CASSQRRKRSYNEQFF. The DNA of the CDR3 is TGTGCCAGCAGCCAACGGCGAAAGCGCTCCTACAATGAGCAGTTCTTC.